This is a list of T cell receptor beta chains from one sample in a study of blood T cell repertoires in COVID-19. Libraries were prepared by immunoSEQ multiplex PCR; TCRdb keeps only in-frame clonotypes and omits some of them. In the table there are roughly 410,000 clones, 87% of which are singletons. The sequencing input was peripheral blood. The receptor source for this set is a woman aged 60-75 years with COVID-19, enrolled during active disease. Both conserved end residues are part of each CDR3. The order of the fields is V gene, J gene, D gene, CDR3 DNA, CDR3 protein. A D gene is named only where the DNA matches it firmly.

TRBV6-6	TRBJ2-3	-	TGTGCCAGCAGCCCCGGGGGATCGTCAGATACGCAGTATTTT	CASSPGGSSDTQYF
TRBV6-5	TRBJ1-2	TRBD1	TGTGCCAGCAAGGACAGGGGTCATTTATACACCTTC	CASKDRGHLYTF
TRBV12-3/TRBV12-4	TRBJ2-1	-	TGTGCCAGCAGTAGGGCGGGGGCCAATGAGCAGTTCTTC	CASSRAGANEQFF
TRBV7-9	TRBJ2-4	TRBD1	TGTGCCAGCAGCCCGTTGACAGGGCTAAACATTCAGTACTTC	CASSPLTGLNIQYF
TRBV5-1	TRBJ2-7	-	TGCGCCAGCACCGAAGACAGTTCCTACGAGCAGTACTTC	CASTEDSSYEQYF
TRBV2	TRBJ2-2	TRBD1	TGTGCCAGCGAAAGACAGGGGCGCACCGGGGAGCTGTTTTTT	CASERQGRTGELFF
TRBV2	TRBJ2-7	TRBD1	TGTGCCAGCAGAGGGACAGGGGAGACTTCCTACGAGCAGTACTTC	CASRGTGETSYEQYF
TRBV5-1	TRBJ2-5	TRBD1	TGCGCCAGCAGCCCAACAGGGGGCAGGGAGACCCAGTACTTC	CASSPTGGRETQYF
TRBV19	TRBJ1-2	TRBD1	TGTGCCAGTAGCCCACCTCTGGACAGGGTTTACGGCTACACCTTC	CASSPPLDRVYGYTF
TRBV23-1	TRBJ2-7	TRBD2	TGCGCCAGCAGTCAGTCCACTAGCGGATACGAGCAGTACTTC	CASSQSTSGYEQYF